This T cell receptor (beta chain) was profiled in a study of blood T cell repertoires in COVID-19. Measured with immunoSEQ multiplex PCR; TCRdb has only the in-frame clones, and not every one. Found here are a few hundred thousand clones, about nine tenths of them singletons; the top ten hold approximately 2.4%. The ends were cut back, 4 bases at V and 0 bases at J, with 15 bases in the middle. This CDR3 comprises 17 residues. Germline loops: CDR1 SEHNR, CDR2 FQNEAQ (reference sequence). This TCR came from a man aged 18 to 29 with active or convalescent COVID-19. Specimen: peripheral blood. The chain links TRBV7-9 to TRBJ2-2, with D tentatively TRBD1 (6 bases). DNA of the CDR3: TGTGCCAGCAGCTATGTTGTTCGGACAGCGAACACCGGGGAGCTGTTTTTT. This translates into CASSYVVRTANTGELFF.